This passage covers 10 T cell receptor beta chains from one sample sequenced in a study of shared clonotypes between healthy human individuals. Here immunoSEQ multiplex PCR was the method, and the copy in TCRdb shows in-frame clones only, minus some. The table includes a few million clones, approximately 92% detected once. Sequencing input: naive CD4+ T cells sorted from blood. The subset denotes: CD45RA+ positively selected. These receptors all come from a young man in good health.

V and J are TRBV14 and TRBJ1-2; weak D call: TRBD1 (6 bases). The CDR3 loop spans 14 amino acids. V lost 1 base and J 4 bases, leaving 10 bases between the germline ends. CDR1 is SGHDN, CDR2 FVKESK, per germline. The CDR3 reads CASSQADRSYGYTF. The CDR3 region has the DNA TGTGCCAGCAGCCAAGCCGACAGGTCCTATGGCTACACCTTC.

The chain employs TRBV19 and TRBJ1-2; D gene unclear. Trimming took off 4 bases at V and 1 base at J, with 10 bases between the two ends. Looked up from germline, CDR1 is LNHDA and CDR2 is SQIVND (reference sequence). This CDR3 region has 14 residues. The CDR3 coding sequence is TGTGCCAGTAGTACTTCCTACCTTAACTATGGCTACACCTTC. Translating gives CASSTSYLNYGYTF.

This clone was seen only once. V usage is TRBV23-1 and J usage is TRBJ1-5; no clear D. TRBV23-1 carries the ORF label, with uncertain function. V lost 5 bases, J lost 2 bases, and 7 bases lay in between. The CDR3 runs to 13 residues. CDR3 in DNA: TGCGCCAGCAGTTACAGTTGCAATCAGCCCCAGCATTTT. Its protein product is CASSYSCNQPQHF.

In DNA, the CDR3 is TGTGCCAGCAGTCCCCGGGACAGGGGCTACAATGAGCAGTTCTTC. Protein product: CASSPRDRGYNEQFF. The rearrangement joins TRBV6-6 to TRBJ2-1; 10 bases map to TRBD1. V gave up 5 bases and J gave up 3 bases; unmatched junction bases: 4. The CDR3 extends over 15 amino acids. CDR1 is MNHNY, CDR2 SVGAGI, per germline (reference sequence).

This chain links TRBV4-1 with TRBJ2-5, with 8 nucleotides matching TRBD2. This CDR3 has 14 amino acids. J lost 0 bases, V lost 6 bases, and 3 bases had no gene match. Per the germline V gene, CDR1 is MGHRA and CDR2 is YSYEKL. CDR3 DNA sequence: TGCGCCAGCAGAGCGGGACTAGACCAAGAGACCCAGTACTTC. This codes for CASRAGLDQETQYF.

The J gene is TRBJ2-4, the V gene TRBV4-1; D might be TRBD2 (5 bases). Germline-derived CDR1 and CDR2 are MGHRA and YSYEKL. This CDR3 is 17 amino acids long. The ends were cut back, 1 base at V and 1 base at J, with 14 bases in the middle. The chain's CDR3 is CASSQGLVTGAKNIQYF. CDR3 nucleotides: TGCGCCAGCAGCCAAGGACTCGTTACGGGGGCCAAAAACATTCAGTACTTC.

The chain links TRBV10-3 to TRBJ2-1; D remains ambiguous. Trimming left V 2 bases short and J 3 bases short, with 8 bases between. This CDR3 has 14 amino acids. Germline assignment: CDR1 ENHRY and CDR2 SYGVKD. The CDR3 protein is CAISEAALYNEQFF. CDR3 bases: TGTGCCATCAGTGAGGCGGCGCTCTACAATGAGCAGTTCTTC.

The chain employs TRBV6-5 and TRBJ1-4, with D possibly matching TRBD1 (6 bases). Trimming stripped 4 bases from V and 11 bases from J, with 20 bases between. The CDR3 is 15 amino acids. From germline, CDR1 is MNHEY and CDR2 SVGAGI. The CDR3 loop is CASSSLRGGISKLFF. The CDR3, as DNA: TGTGCCAGCAGTTCCCTACGAGGGGGGATTTCGAAACTGTTTTTT.

J is TRBJ2-3 and V is TRBV11-3; D possibly matches TRBD1 or TRBD2 (7 bases each). The CDR3 has 12 residues. The germline gives CDR1 SGHNT, CDR2 YENEEA. V lost 8 bases and J lost 11, with 17 bases in between. CDR3 in DNA: TGTGCCAGCCAGGGGGGGGCTAACAAGCAGTATTTT. It specifies CASQGGANKQYF.

CDR3 sequence reads: CASSRGAGQPQHF. CDR3 bases: TGTGCCAGCAGCCGGGGGGCGGGTCAGCCCCAGCATTTT. The chain employs TRBV6-5 and TRBJ1-5, with D possibly being TRBD1 (6 bases). V shed 6 bases and J shed 6 bases, with 12 bases lying between them. Germline assignment: CDR1 MNHEY and CDR2 SVGAGI. The CDR3 runs to 13 residues.